This T cell receptor (beta chain) was profiled in a study of CD8 T cells in ankylosing spondylitis. Study results and caveats: A subset of motif variants has previously been described in the synovial fluid and blood of reactive arthritis. Clones tied to disease were said to be significantly enriched in matched ankylosing spondylitis synovial fluid.

Generation of TCR beta libraries employed quantitative 5'-RACE incorporating molecular barcodes. TCRdb processed the 5' RACE reads anew with MiXCR; each CDR3 protein has one entry. Found here are 150,000 to 200,000 distinct CDR3 sequences, roughly 30% of them singletons; the top ten hold 4.5% to 6%. This clonotype was found a few times. Its specificity is not known. CDR3 length equals 11 residues. Per the germline V gene, CDR1 is SEHNR and CDR2 is FQNEAQ (reference sequence). Trimming stripped 1 base from V and 11 bases from J, with 8 bases between. Sequenced: synovial fluid, either unsorted or a sorted T cell fraction (not recorded which). This TCR derives from a male donor with ankylosing spondylitis. The chain couples TRBV7-9 to TRBJ1-1; D is possibly TRBD1 (5 bases). CDR3 sequence reads: CASSLVGVAFF. The DNA for the CDR3 is TGTGCCAGCAGCTTAGTGGGGGTGGCTTTCTTT.